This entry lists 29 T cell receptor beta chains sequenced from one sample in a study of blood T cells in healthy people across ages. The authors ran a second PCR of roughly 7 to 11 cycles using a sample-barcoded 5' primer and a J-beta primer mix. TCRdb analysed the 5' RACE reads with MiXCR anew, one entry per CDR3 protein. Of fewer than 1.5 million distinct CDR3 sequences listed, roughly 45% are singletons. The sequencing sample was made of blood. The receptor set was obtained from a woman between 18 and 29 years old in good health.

The CDR3 sequence: CASSFPGQHQETQYF. CDR3 DNA: TGCGCCAGCAGCTTCCCGGGACAGCATCAAGAGACCCAGTACTTC. This chain connects TRBV5-1 to TRBJ2-5, with 7 bases fitting TRBD1. The CDR3 has 15 amino acids. Germline V gene sequence: CDR1 SGHRS, CDR2 YFSETQ. The V gene end was trimmed by 2 bases and the J gene end by 2 bases; junction bases not matched to a gene: 6.

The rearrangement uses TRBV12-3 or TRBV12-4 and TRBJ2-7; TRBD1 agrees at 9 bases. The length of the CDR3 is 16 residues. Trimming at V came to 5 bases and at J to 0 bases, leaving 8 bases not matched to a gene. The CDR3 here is CASSPKRQGVSYEQYF. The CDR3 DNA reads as TGTGCCAGCAGTCCCAAAAGACAGGGGGTCTCCTACGAGCAGTACTTC.

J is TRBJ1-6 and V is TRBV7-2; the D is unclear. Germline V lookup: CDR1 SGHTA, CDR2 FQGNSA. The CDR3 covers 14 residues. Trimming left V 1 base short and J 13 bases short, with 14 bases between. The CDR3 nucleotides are TGTGCCAGCAGCTTAGTCAGTGACCAGGTTCCCCTCCACTTT. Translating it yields CASSLVSDQVPLHF. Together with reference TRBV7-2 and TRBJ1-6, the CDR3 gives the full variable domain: GAGVSQSPSNKVTEKGKDVELRCDPISGHTALYWYRQSLGQGLEFLIYFQGNSAPDKSGLPSDRFSAERTGGSVSTLTIQRTQQEDSAVYLCASSLVSDQVPLHFGNGTRLTVT.

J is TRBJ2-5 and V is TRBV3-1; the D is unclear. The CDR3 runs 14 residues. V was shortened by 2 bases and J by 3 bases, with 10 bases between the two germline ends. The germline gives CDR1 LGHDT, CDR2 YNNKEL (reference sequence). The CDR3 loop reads CASSQIFREETQYF. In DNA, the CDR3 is TGTGCCAGCAGCCAAATATTTAGGGAAGAGACCCAGTACTTC.

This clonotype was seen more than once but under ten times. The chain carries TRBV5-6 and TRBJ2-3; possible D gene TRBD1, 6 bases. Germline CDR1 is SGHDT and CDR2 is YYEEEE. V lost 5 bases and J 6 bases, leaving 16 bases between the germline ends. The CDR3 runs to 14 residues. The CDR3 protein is CASRGKTGYDTQYF. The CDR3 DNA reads TGTGCCAGCAGGGGGAAAACAGGGTACGATACGCAGTATTTT.

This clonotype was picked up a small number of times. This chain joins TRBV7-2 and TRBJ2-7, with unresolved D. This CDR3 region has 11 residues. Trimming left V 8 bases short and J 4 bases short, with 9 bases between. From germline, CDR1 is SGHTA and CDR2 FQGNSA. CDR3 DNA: TGTGCCAGCCAAGGGCCATACGAGCAGTACTTC. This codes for CASQGPYEQYF.

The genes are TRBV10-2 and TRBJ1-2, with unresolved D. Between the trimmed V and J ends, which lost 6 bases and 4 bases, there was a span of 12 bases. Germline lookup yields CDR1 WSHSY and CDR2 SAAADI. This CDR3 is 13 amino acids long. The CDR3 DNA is TGCGCCAGCAGCGGTTACCGGGGCTATGGCTACACCTTC. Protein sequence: CASSGYRGYGYTF.

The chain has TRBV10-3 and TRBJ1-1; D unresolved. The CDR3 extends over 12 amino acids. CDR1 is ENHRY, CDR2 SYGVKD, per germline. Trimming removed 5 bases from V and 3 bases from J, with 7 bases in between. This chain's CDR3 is CAISPCYTEAFF. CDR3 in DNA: TGTGCCATCAGTCCGTGTTACACTGAAGCTTTCTTT.

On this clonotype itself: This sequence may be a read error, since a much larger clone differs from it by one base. The CDR3 loop is CASSRDFTYEQYF. In nucleotides, the CDR3 is TGTGCCAGCAGCCGGGACTTTACCTACGAGCAGTACTTC. This chain links TRBV9 with TRBJ2-7; D may be TRBD2 (6 bases). The CDR3 is made up of 13 amino acids. Trimming took off 4 bases at V and 2 bases at J, with 10 bases between the two ends. Germline lookup yields CDR1 SGDLS and CDR2 YYNGEE.

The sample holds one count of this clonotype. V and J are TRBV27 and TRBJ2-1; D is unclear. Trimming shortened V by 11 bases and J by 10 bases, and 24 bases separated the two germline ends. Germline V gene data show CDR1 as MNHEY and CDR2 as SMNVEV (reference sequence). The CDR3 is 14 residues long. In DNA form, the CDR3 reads TGTGCCTCCAAGACGGGCCTTAATGCATACGAGCAGTTCTTC. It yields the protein CASKTGLNAYEQFF.

The CDR3 protein is CASSESGLARYEQYF. The CDR3 region has the DNA TGTGCCAGCAGTGAATCCGGCCTAGCTCGGTACGAGCAGTACTTC. The chain uses TRBV25-1 and TRBJ2-7; possible D gene TRBD2, 5 bases. With 1 base removed from V and 4 bases from J, the gap between germline ends came to 14 bases. This CDR3 is built from 15 residues. Per germline, CDR1 MGHDK and CDR2 SYGVNS.

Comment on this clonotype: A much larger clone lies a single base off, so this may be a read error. The CDR3 DNA is TGTGCCAGCAGCTCCGTGAGCGCGGGTTCCTACGAGCAGTACTTC. Protein sequence: CASSSVSAGSYEQYF. The chain employs TRBV7-9 and TRBJ2-7, with TRBD2 as a possible D gene (5 bases). Trimming left V 4 bases short and J 1 base short, with 14 bases between. Germline V gives CDR1 SEHNR, CDR2 FQNEAQ (reference sequence). The CDR3 is made up of 15 amino acids.

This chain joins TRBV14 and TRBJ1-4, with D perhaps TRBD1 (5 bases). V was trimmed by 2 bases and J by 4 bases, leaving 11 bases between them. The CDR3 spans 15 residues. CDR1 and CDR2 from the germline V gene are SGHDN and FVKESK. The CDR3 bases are TGTGCCAGCAGCCAAACTTGGGGGTTTAATGAAAAACTGTTTTTT. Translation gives CASSQTWGFNEKLFF.

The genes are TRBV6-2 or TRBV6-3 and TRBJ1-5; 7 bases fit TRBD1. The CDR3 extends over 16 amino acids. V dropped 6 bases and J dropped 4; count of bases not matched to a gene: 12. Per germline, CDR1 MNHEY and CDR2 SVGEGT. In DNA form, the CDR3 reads TGTGCCAGCAGAAATCCGGGGGACAGCCTTAATCAGCCCCAGCATTTT. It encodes CASRNPGDSLNQPQHF.

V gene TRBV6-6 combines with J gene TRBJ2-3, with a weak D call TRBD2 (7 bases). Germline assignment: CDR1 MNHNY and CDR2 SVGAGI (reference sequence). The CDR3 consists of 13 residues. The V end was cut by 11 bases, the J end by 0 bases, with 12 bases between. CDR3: CASGEGSTDTQYF. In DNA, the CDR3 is TGTGCCTCAGGGGAGGGCAGCACAGATACGCAGTATTTT.

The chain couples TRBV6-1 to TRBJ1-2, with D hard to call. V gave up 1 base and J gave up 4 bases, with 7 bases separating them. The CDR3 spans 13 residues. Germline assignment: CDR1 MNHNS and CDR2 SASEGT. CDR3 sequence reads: CASSEGSFYGYTF. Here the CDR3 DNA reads TGTGCCAGCAGTGAAGGTTCCTTCTATGGCTACACCTTC.

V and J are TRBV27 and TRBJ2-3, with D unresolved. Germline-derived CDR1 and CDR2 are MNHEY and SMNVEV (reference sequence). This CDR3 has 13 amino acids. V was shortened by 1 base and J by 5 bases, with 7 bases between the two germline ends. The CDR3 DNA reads TGTGCCAGCAGTTTATTGGGTAAAGATACGCAGTATTTT. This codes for CASSLLGKDTQYF.

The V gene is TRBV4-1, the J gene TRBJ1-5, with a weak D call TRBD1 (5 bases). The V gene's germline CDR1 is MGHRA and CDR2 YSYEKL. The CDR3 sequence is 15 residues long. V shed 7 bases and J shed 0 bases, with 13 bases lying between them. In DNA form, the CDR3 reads TGCGCCAGCAACCACGCGGGGGTTAGCAATCAGCCCCAGCATTTT. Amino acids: CASNHAGVSNQPQHF.

The chain's CDR3 is CASSPYDSYEQYF. CDR3 nucleotides: TGTGCCAGCTCACCGTACGACAGCTACGAGCAGTACTTC. V and J are TRBV18 and TRBJ2-5; tentative D call: TRBD1 (5 bases). The end of the DNA aligns better with TRBJ2-7, so the J call may be wrong. Germline V gene lookup returns CDR1 KGHSH and CDR2 LQKENI. This CDR3 is 13 amino acids long.

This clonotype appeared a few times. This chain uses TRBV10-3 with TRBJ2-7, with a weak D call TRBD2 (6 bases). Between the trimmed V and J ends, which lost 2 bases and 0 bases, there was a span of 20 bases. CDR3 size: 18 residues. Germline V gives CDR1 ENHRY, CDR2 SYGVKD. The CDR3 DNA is TGTGCCATCAGTGAGGAGAAAACTTGGGACTTCAACTCCTACGAGCAGTACTTC. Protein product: CAISEEKTWDFNSYEQYF.

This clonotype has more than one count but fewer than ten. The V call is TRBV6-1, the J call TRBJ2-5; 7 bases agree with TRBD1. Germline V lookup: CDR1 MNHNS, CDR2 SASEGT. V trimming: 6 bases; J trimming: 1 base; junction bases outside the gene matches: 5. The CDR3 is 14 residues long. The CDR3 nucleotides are TGTGCCAGCAGGGGCAGGGGGAGCCAAGAGACCCAGTACTTC. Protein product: CASRGRGSQETQYF.

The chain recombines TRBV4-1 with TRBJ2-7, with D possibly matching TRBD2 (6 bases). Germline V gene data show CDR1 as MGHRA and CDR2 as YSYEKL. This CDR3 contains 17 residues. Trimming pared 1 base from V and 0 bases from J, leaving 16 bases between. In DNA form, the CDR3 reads TGCGCCAGCAGCCAAGGACCCCCTGGCGGGGACTCCTACGAGCAGTACTTC. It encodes CASSQGPPGGDSYEQYF.

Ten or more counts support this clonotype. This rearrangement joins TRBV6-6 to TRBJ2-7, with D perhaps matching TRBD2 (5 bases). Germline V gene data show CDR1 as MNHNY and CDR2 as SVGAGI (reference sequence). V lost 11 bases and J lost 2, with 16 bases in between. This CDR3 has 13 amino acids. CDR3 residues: CADPDSATYEQYF. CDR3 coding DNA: TGTGCCGATCCTGATAGCGCAACCTACGAGCAGTACTTC.

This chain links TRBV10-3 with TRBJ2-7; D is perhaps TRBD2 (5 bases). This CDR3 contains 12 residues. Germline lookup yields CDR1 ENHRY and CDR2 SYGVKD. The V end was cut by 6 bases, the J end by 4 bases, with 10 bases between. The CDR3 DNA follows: TGTGCCATCAGGGGAGCGCTTTACGAGCAGTACTTC. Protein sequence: CAIRGALYEQYF.

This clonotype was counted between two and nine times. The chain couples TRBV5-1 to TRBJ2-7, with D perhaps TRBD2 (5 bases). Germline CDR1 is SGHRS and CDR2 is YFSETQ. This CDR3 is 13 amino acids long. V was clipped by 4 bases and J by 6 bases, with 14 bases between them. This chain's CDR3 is CASSQEDEGEQYF. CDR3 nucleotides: TGCGCCAGCAGCCAGGAGGATGAGGGCGAGCAGTACTTC.

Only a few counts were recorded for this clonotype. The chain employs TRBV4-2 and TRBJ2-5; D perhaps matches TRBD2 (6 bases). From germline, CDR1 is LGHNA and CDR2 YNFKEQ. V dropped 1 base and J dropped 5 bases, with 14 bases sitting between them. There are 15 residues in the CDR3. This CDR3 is CASSQGGQRGETQYF. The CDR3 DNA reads TGTGCCAGCAGCCAAGGTGGACAACGGGGGGAGACCCAGTACTTC.

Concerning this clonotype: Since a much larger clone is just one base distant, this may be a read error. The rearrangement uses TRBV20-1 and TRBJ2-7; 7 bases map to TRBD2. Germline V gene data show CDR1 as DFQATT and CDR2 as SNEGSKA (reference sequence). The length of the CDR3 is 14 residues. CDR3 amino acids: CGAPVSGGSYEQYF. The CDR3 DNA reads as TGCGGTGCCCCCGTGTCGGGAGGCTCCTACGAGCAGTACTTC.

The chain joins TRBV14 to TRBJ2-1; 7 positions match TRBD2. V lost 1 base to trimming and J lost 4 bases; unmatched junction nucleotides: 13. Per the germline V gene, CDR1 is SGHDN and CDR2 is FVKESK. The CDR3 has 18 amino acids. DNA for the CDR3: TGTGCCAGCAGCCAAGGGGAGGGGTGGGGAGCGGGATACAATGAGCAGTTCTTC. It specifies CASSQGEGWGAGYNEQFF.

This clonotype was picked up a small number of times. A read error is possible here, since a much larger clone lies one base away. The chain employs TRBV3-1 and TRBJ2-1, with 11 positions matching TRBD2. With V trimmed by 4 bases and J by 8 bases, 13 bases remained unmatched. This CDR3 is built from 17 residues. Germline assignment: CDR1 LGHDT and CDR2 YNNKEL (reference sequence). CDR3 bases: TGTGCCAGCAGCCGCGGCCGGATAGCGGGGGGGCCCGATGAGCAGTTCTTC. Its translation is CASSRGRIAGGPDEQFF.